One and the same sample provided the 32 T cell receptor beta chains below, sequenced in a study of blood T cell repertoires in COVID-19. Method: immunoSEQ multiplex PCR; TCRdb's copy keeps in-frame clones and lacks some. Of roughly 340,000 clones in the sample, 89% were seen once. The sample taken for sequencing was peripheral blood. These receptors were collected from a woman aged 25 to 39 with COVID-19, enrolled during active disease.

This chain uses TRBV7-9 with TRBJ1-2, with D perhaps TRBD1 (5 bases). The CDR3 length is 12 residues. V lost 11 bases, J lost 4 bases, and 14 bases lay in between. From germline, CDR1 is SEHNR and CDR2 FQNEAQ (reference sequence). Here the CDR3 DNA reads TGTGCCGCCAACATCGGGGGCTATGGCTACACCTTC. Its translation: CAANIGGYGYTF.

The V gene is TRBV11-3, the J gene TRBJ1-1, with 12 bases identical to TRBD1. This CDR3 contains 15 residues. The ends lost 4 bases at V and 1 base at J; junction bases unmatched: 1. Germline CDR1 and CDR2: SGHNT and YENEEA. In DNA, the CDR3 is TGTGCCAGCAGCTGGGGACAGGGGGCGAACACTGAAGCTTTCTTT. Its translation: CASSWGQGANTEAFF.

The rearrangement uses TRBV4-2 and TRBJ1-6, with 8 bases fitting TRBD1. With 0 bases clipped from V and 9 bases from J, the junction kept 13 bases outside the gene matches. There are 18 residues in the CDR3. The germline CDR1 and CDR2 sequences are LGHNA and YNFKEQ. In DNA, the CDR3 is TGTGCCAGCAGCCAAGACCCCCACGGGACAGGATTGGGTTCACCCCTCCACTTT. It encodes CASSQDPHGTGLGSPLHF.

V gene TRBV7-8 combines with J gene TRBJ2-7; 8 bases are a match to TRBD1. Per the germline V gene, CDR1 is SGHVS and CDR2 is FQNEAQ. The CDR3 consists of 15 residues. J lost 4 bases, V lost 3 bases, and 8 bases had no gene match. The CDR3 region has the DNA TGTGCCAGCAGCTTGTTACTTACAGGGGGGTACGAGCAGTACTTC. Residues: CASSLLLTGGYEQYF. The entire variable domain, with the rest obtained from reference TRBV7-8 and TRBJ2-7, is as follows: GAGVSQSPRYKVAKRGQDVALRCDPISGHVSLFWYQQALGQGPEFLTYFQNEAQLDKSGLPSDRFFAERPEGSVSTLKIQRTQQEDSAVYLCASSLLLTGGYEQYFGPGTRLTVT.

This clone occurred many times. The V gene is TRBV18, the J gene TRBJ1-1; weak D call: TRBD1 (6 bases). The CDR3 loop spans 15 amino acids. Germline loops: CDR1 KGHSH, CDR2 LQKENI. Trimming took 0 bases from V and 5 from J, leaving 13 bases between them. For the CDR3, the DNA is TGTGCCAGCTCACCACCGGGGGCTAGGGGTACTGAAGCTTTCTTT. Its translation: CASSPPGARGTEAFF.

The V call is TRBV28, the J call TRBJ2-4; 10 bases are shared with TRBD1. CDR1 and CDR2 (germline): MDHEN, SYDVKM. V shed 5 bases, J shed 9 bases, and the junction held 13 bases outside the gene matches. The CDR3 length is 16 residues. CDR3 bases: TGTGCCAGCAGTCTCGAACCCGGGACAGGGGCGGGCATTCAGTACTTC. It codes for CASSLEPGTGAGIQYF.

The rearrangement links TRBV10-3 to TRBJ2-3; 9 positions agree with TRBD2. From germline, CDR1 is ENHRY and CDR2 SYGVKD. Trimming took 3 bases from V and 0 from J; bases not matched to a gene: 4. This CDR3 spans 16 amino acids. The CDR3 nucleotides are TGTGCCATCAGTGAAAAGGCGGGAGGGAGCACAGATACGCAGTATTTT. Its protein product is CAISEKAGGSTDTQYF.

The chain recombines TRBV19 with TRBJ2-3, with D maybe TRBD2 (5 bases). Trimming removed 3 bases at V and 0 bases at J, with 7 bases between. This CDR3 region has 14 residues. The germline V gene has CDR1 LNHDA and CDR2 SQIVND (reference sequence). CDR3 protein: CASSIRGSTDTQYF. For the CDR3, the DNA is TGTGCCAGTAGTATTCGGGGTAGCACAGATACGCAGTATTTT.

In its sample, this clone was seen once. The chain has TRBV15 and TRBJ2-7, with TRBD1 identical over 8 bases. CDR1 and CDR2 from the germline V gene are LNHNV and YYDKDF (reference sequence). J was trimmed by 0 bases and V by 3 bases; bases with no gene match: 7. This CDR3 region has 16 residues. The CDR3 loop is CATSRGDRRSSYEQYF. DNA for the CDR3: TGTGCCACCAGCAGGGGGGACAGGCGGAGCTCCTACGAGCAGTACTTC.

The chain uses TRBV5-4 and TRBJ2-3; 7 positions agree with TRBD2. Germline CDR1 reads SGHNT; CDR2 reads YYREEE (reference sequence). This CDR3 is 15 amino acids long. The V gene end was trimmed by 5 bases and the J gene end by 0 bases; junction bases not matched to a gene: 6. CDR3 in DNA: TGTGCCAGCAGGGGGGACTACCGGAGCACAGATACGCAGTATTTT. It codes for CASRGDYRSTDTQYF.

J is TRBJ1-2 and V is TRBV6-2 or TRBV6-3; D gene unclear. The CDR3 contains 13 residues. V lost 6 bases, J lost 8 bases, and 16 bases lay in between. Germline-derived CDR1 and CDR2 are MNHEY and SVGEGT. For the CDR3, the DNA is TGTGCCAGCAGCCCCGACGGAGTTTGGGGCTACACCTTC. Its translation is CASSPDGVWGYTF.

The J gene is TRBJ2-1, the V gene TRBV5-8; 8 bases align to TRBD1. V lost 5 bases and J lost 7; bases outside the gene matches: 8. The CDR3 covers 14 residues. CDR1 and CDR2 (germline): SGHTS, YDEGEE. The CDR3 spells CASRGRGRKNEQFF. In DNA, the CDR3 is TGTGCCAGCAGGGGCAGGGGGCGCAAAAATGAGCAGTTCTTC.

This clone was detected only a few times. The chain combines TRBV6-5 with TRBJ1-1, with D possibly matching TRBD1 (6 bases). Trimming cost V 5 bases and J 5 bases, with 18 bases left between them. There are 15 residues in the CDR3. The germline V gene encodes CDR1 MNHEY and CDR2 SVGAGI. The CDR3 region has the DNA TGTGCCAGCAGTCCCTCTGGCCAGGGGAGAACTGAAGCTTTCTTT. Residues: CASSPSGQGRTEAFF.

The gene calls are TRBV6-5 and TRBJ2-3; 9 positions match TRBD2. Per germline, CDR1 MNHEY and CDR2 SVGAGI. V lost 4 bases to trimming and J lost 8 bases; unmatched junction nucleotides: 13. There are 16 residues in the CDR3. CDR3 DNA: TGTGCCAGCAGTTCCCTCCCGAGCGGGGGGTTGGGTACGCAGTATTTT. Encoded protein: CASSSLPSGGLGTQYF.

This chain's CDR3 is CASSLSGAPSGANVLTF. In nucleotides, the CDR3 is TGTGCCAGCAGCTTGAGCGGGGCCCCCTCTGGGGCCAACGTCCTGACTTTC. The chain is built from TRBV7-2 and TRBJ2-6; 7 nucleotides align to TRBD2. Germline values: CDR1 SGHTA, CDR2 FQGNSA. The CDR3 has 17 amino acids. With V trimmed by 3 bases and J by 0 bases, 5 bases remained unmatched.

This CDR3 reads CATSDFGEYDTQYF. CDR3 DNA sequence: TGTGCCACCAGTGATTTTGGAGAATACGATACGCAGTATTTT. V gene TRBV24-1 combines with J gene TRBJ2-3, with D uncertain. V shed 1 base and J shed 6 bases, with 10 bases lying between them. Germline CDR1 is KGHDR and CDR2 is SFDVKD. The CDR3 sequence is 14 residues long.

This chain's CDR3 is CASSELLKTQYF. As DNA, the CDR3 is TGCGCCAGCAGCGAGCTTTTAAAGACCCAGTACTTC. The chain recombines TRBV5-1 with TRBJ2-5; no clear D. Trimming cost V 4 bases and J 6 bases, with 10 bases left between them. Germline values: CDR1 SGHRS, CDR2 YFSETQ. There are 12 residues in the CDR3.

The chain couples TRBV14 to TRBJ1-6; D perhaps matches TRBD1 (6 bases). This CDR3 has 14 amino acids. Germline CDR1 and CDR2: SGHDN and FVKESK. V lost 4 bases and J 10 bases, leaving 14 bases between the germline ends. The CDR3 DNA sequence: TGTGCCAGCAGCCGAACAGGGTATGGGTCACCCCTCCACTTT. Translated: CASSRTGYGSPLHF.

This chain uses TRBV9 with TRBJ1-2, with TRBD1 identical over 11 bases. Germline V gives CDR1 SGDLS, CDR2 YYNGEE. This CDR3 contains 17 residues. J lost 2 bases, V lost 4 bases, and 10 bases had no gene match. CDR3 sequence reads: CASSSRDRGGPNYGYTF. CDR3 in DNA: TGTGCCAGCAGCTCCCGGGACAGGGGGGGGCCAAACTATGGCTACACCTTC.

The rearrangement links TRBV21-1 to TRBJ2-7; the table calls TRBD2, which could not be checked here. TRBV21-1 is recorded as a pseudogene. This CDR3 is 20 amino acids long. The CDR3 region has the DNA TGTGCCAGGAGCGGAGTTATCTGGACTAGAGCCCTCGAAAAAACCTACGAGCAGTACTTC. It encodes CARSGVIWTRALEKTYEQYF.

The chain joins TRBV11-2 to TRBJ2-7; 9 bases agree with TRBD2. The germline CDR1 and CDR2 sequences are SGHAT and FQNNGV. The CDR3 runs 15 residues. V was clipped by 3 bases and J by 4 bases; unmatched bases: 7. CDR3 in amino acids: CASSFPLAGIYEQYV. The CDR3 DNA reads TGTGCCAGCAGCTTTCCTCTAGCGGGAATTTACGAGCAGTACGTC.

V usage is TRBV5-6 and J usage is TRBJ2-6; D call uncertain. The ends were cut back, 5 bases at V and 0 bases at J, with 6 bases in the middle. This CDR3 has 14 amino acids. Looked up from germline, CDR1 is SGHDT and CDR2 is YYEEEE. The DNA of the CDR3 is TGTGCCAGCAGGGCAGGCTCTGGGGCCAACGTCCTGACTTTC. Its translation is CASRAGSGANVLTF.

This chain links TRBV9 with TRBJ2-2, with 9 bases identical to TRBD1. The germline V gene has CDR1 SGDLS and CDR2 YYNGEE. This CDR3 is built from 16 residues. V trimming: 4 bases; J trimming: 4 bases; junction bases outside the gene matches: 8. The CDR3 loop is CASSSRTGVSTGELFF. In DNA form, the CDR3 reads TGTGCCAGCAGCTCGCGGACAGGGGTTAGCACCGGGGAGCTGTTTTTT.

The chain is built from TRBV7-8 and TRBJ2-7; no definite D call. The germline gives CDR1 SGHVS, CDR2 FQNEAQ. Trimming pared 0 bases from V and 5 bases from J, leaving 8 bases between. This CDR3 contains 13 residues. The CDR3 spells CASSLAPVHEQYF. The CDR3 region has the DNA TGTGCCAGCAGCTTAGCCCCGGTCCACGAGCAGTACTTC.

V gene TRBV11-3 combines with J gene TRBJ1-1; D gene unclear. The CDR3 runs to 14 residues. The germline V gene has CDR1 SGHNT and CDR2 YENEEA. V was shortened by 1 base and J by 2 bases, with 8 bases between the two germline ends. CDR3: CASSLGASNTEAFF. The CDR3 DNA follows: TGTGCCAGCAGCTTAGGCGCAAGTAACACTGAAGCTTTCTTT.

The rearrangement uses TRBV14 and TRBJ2-1, with 9 bases lining up with TRBD1. This CDR3 spans 16 amino acids. Germline CDR1 reads SGHDN; CDR2 reads FVKESK. The ends lost 1 base at V and 9 bases at J; junction bases unmatched: 10. Here the CDR3 reads CASSQVRRTGAPEQFF. The DNA of the CDR3 is TGTGCCAGCAGCCAAGTCCGGCGGACAGGGGCCCCTGAGCAGTTCTTC.

In nucleotides, the CDR3 is TGCGCCAGCAGCTTGGTGGCTAGCGGGGGGATAGATACGCAGTATTTT. Translating gives CASSLVASGGIDTQYF. The rearrangement uses TRBV5-1 and TRBJ2-3, with TRBD2 matching over 11 bases. Germline values: CDR1 SGHRS, CDR2 YFSETQ. The V and J ends lost 0 bases and 5 bases, in that order; junction bases with no gene match: 5. The CDR3 sequence is 16 residues long.

The J gene is TRBJ1-2, the V gene TRBV27; D is perhaps TRBD1 (6 bases). Between the trimmed V and J ends, which lost 3 bases and 2 bases, there was a span of 7 bases. Germline assignment: CDR1 MNHEY and CDR2 SMNVEV (reference sequence). The CDR3 totals 13 residues. The CDR3 reads CASSFQGNYGYTF. CDR3 nucleotide sequence: TGTGCCAGCAGTTTTCAGGGGAACTATGGCTACACCTTC.

The chain joins TRBV3-1 (or the pseudogene TRBV3-2) to TRBJ1-5, with TRBD1 matching 9 bases. V gave up 4 bases and J gave up 6 bases; unmatched junction bases: 7. Germline CDR1 reads LGHDT; CDR2 reads YNNKEL (reference sequence). The CDR3 extends over 15 amino acids. CDR3 amino acids: CASSRTGERSQPQHF. The CDR3 DNA follows: TGTGCCAGCAGCCGGACAGGGGAAAGGAGTCAGCCCCAGCATTTT.

This chain links TRBV28 with TRBJ2-1, with 10 bases aligning to TRBD2. CDR3 length: 15 amino acids. With 4 bases clipped from V and 13 bases from J, the junction kept 13 bases outside the gene matches. Germline V lookup: CDR1 MDHEN, CDR2 SYDVKM. DNA for the CDR3: TGTGCCAGCAGTTCGATAGCGGGGGGCACCCCGCAACAGTTCTTC. Protein: CASSSIAGGTPQQFF.

The V and J genes are TRBV7-8 and TRBJ2-1; 11 bases are a match to TRBD2. Germline CDR1 SGHVS, CDR2 FQNEAQ. The CDR3 is made up of 15 amino acids. Trimming removed 5 bases from V and 5 bases from J; junction bases left unmatched: 5. CDR3 sequence: CASSSLAGGNNEQFF. The CDR3 DNA follows: TGTGCCAGCAGCAGCCTAGCGGGAGGCAACAATGAGCAGTTCTTC.

This clone appeared a single time. V usage is TRBV3-1 (or the pseudogene TRBV3-2) and J usage is TRBJ2-3; TRBD2 is a possible D gene (5 bases). The CDR3 length is 16 residues. Per the germline V gene, CDR1 is LGHDT and CDR2 is YNNKEL (reference sequence). The V end lost 5 bases, the J end lost 0 bases, and 15 bases lay between the germline ends. CDR3 sequence (DNA): TGTGCCAGCAGCTCATGGGGAGAGGGAAGCACAGATACGCAGTATTTT. The encoded protein is CASSSWGEGSTDTQYF.